One and the same sample provided the 5 T cell receptor beta chains below, sequenced in a study of blood T cells in healthy people across ages. A second roughly 6 to 12 cycle PCR used barcoded and J-beta primers. TCRdb passed the 5' RACE reads through MiXCR, listing each CDR3 protein once. The sample carries some 1,500,000 distinct CDR3 sequences, approximately 43% recorded once. Source material: blood. All receptors derive from a woman in her late teens or twenties in good health.

This clonotype has at least ten counts. The rearrangement uses TRBV7-9 and TRBJ2-3; perhaps TRBD2 as D (6 bases). CDR3 length: 14 residues. Germline V gives CDR1 SEHNR, CDR2 FQNEAQ (reference sequence). Trimming pared 5 bases from V and 3 bases from J, leaving 12 bases between. CDR3 region: CASSTGTSTDTQYF. CDR3 nucleotide sequence: TGTGCCAGCAGCACCGGGACTTCGACAGATACGCAGTATTTT.

This clonotype was counted between two and nine times. The chain couples TRBV14 to TRBJ2-5, with D possibly matching TRBD1 (5 bases). This CDR3 is 13 amino acids long. Germline CDR1 reads SGHDN; CDR2 reads FVKESK. Trimming removed 4 bases from V and 4 bases from J, with 10 bases in between. The CDR3 region is CASSLQGVETQYF. The CDR3 DNA follows: TGTGCCAGCAGCCTTCAAGGGGTAGAGACCCAGTACTTC.

This clonotype was counted only a few times. This chain joins TRBV7-2 and TRBJ2-7; the D is unclear. Germline CDR1 reads SGHTA; CDR2 reads FQGNSA. Trimming cost V 1 base and J 4 bases, with 11 bases left between them. This CDR3 is built from 14 residues. CDR3 loop: CASSLEVGFYEQYF. CDR3 nucleotide sequence: TGTGCCAGCAGCTTAGAGGTTGGGTTTTACGAGCAGTACTTC.

The V gene is TRBV7-2, the J gene TRBJ2-2, with unresolved D. The CDR3 runs to 14 residues. V dropped 3 bases and J dropped 1 base, with 6 bases sitting between them. Germline V lookup: CDR1 SGHTA, CDR2 FQGNSA. In nucleotides, the CDR3 is TGTGCCAGCAGCTTTGACTGGAACACCGGGGAGCTGTTTTTT. This codes for CASSFDWNTGELFF.

The rearrangement links TRBV29-1 to TRBJ2-5, with 9 bases fitting TRBD2. The end of the DNA is better explained by TRBJ2-7, so the J call may be wrong. There are 13 residues in the CDR3. Germline values: CDR1 SQVTM, CDR2 ANQGSEA. The CDR3 DNA sequence: TGCAGCGTGGTAGCGGGAGCCTCCTACGAGCAGTACTTC. Its translation is CSVVAGASYEQYF.